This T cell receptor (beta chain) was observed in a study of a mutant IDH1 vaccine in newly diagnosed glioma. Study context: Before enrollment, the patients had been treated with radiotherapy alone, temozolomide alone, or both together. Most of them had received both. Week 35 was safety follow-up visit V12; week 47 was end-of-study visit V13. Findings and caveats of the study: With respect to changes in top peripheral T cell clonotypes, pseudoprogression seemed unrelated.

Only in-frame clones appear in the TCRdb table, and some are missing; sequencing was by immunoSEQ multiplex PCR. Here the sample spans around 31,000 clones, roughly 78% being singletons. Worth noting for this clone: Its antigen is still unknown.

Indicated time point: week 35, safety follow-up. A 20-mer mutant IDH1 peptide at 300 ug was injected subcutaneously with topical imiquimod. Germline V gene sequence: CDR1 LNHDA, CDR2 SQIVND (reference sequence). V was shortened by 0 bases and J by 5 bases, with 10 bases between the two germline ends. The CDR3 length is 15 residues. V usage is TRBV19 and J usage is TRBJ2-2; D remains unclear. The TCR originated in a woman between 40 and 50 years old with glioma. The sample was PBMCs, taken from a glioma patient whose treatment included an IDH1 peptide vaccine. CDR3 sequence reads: CASSIDPVGTGELFF. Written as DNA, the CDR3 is TGTGCCAGTAGTATAGATCCAGTGGGGACCGGGGAGCTGTTTTTT. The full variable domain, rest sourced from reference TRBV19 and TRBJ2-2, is DGGITQSPKYLFRKEGQNVTLSCEQNLNHDAMYWYRQDPGQGLRLIYYSQIVNDFQKGDIAEGYSVSREKKESFPLTVTSAQKNPTAFYLCASSIDPVGTGELFFGEGSRLTVL.